This T cell receptor (beta chain) was identified during a study of T cell responses to AZD1222 COVID-19 vaccine. Study-wide findings and caveats: Receipt of two AZD1222 doses was followed by a rise in Spike-specific TCR breadth and depth. Clonal diversity was possibly underestimated; the donors were predominantly white British and more often female. CD4 TCRs associated with vaccination spanned spike, dominating at 160-218 and 743-854. The study sampled repertoires only after the peak T cell response.

Worth noting for this clone: Its antigen is unknown.

Measured with immunoSEQ multiplex PCR; TCRdb has only the in-frame clones, and not every one. The top ten hold roughly 1% of the sample, which has 200,000 or so clones, around 93% seen once. Trimming stripped 0 bases from V and 5 bases from J, with 19 bases between. The germline V gene has CDR1 SNHLY and CDR2 FYNNEI. The CDR3 extends over 17 amino acids. This sequence originates from an adult who received the AZD1222 COVID-19 vaccine. The material sequenced was peripheral blood, taken 28 days after the second AZD1222 dose. The rearrangement uses TRBV2 and TRBJ2-5; D is possibly TRBD1 (5 bases). The CDR3 sequence is CASSEALSLPRVETQYF. The CDR3 DNA is TGTGCCAGCAGTGAAGCGCTCTCCCTACCCAGGGTGGAGACCCAGTACTTC.